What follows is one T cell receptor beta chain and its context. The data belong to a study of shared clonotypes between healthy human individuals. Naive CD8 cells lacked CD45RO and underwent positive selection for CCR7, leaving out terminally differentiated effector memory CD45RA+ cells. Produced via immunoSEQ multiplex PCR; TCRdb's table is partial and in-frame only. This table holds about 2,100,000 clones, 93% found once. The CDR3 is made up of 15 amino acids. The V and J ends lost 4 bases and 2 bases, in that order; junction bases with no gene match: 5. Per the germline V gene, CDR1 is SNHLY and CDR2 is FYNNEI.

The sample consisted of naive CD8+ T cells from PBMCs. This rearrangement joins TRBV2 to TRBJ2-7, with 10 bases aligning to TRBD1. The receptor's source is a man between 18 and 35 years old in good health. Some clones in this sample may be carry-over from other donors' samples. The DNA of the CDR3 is TGTGCCAGCAGTGGCCGGGACAGGGGCACCTACGAGCAGTACTTC. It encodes CASSGRDRGTYEQYF.